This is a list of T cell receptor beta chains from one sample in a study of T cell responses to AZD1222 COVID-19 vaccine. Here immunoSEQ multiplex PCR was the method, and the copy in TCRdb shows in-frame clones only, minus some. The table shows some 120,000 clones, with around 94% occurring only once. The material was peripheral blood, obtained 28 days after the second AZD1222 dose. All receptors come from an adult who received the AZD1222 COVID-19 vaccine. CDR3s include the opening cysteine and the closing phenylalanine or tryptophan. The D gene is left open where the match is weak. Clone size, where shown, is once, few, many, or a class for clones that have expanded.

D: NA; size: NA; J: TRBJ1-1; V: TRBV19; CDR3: CASSIKVNTEAFF; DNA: TGTGCCAGTAGTATCAAGGTGAACACTGAAGCTTTCTTT
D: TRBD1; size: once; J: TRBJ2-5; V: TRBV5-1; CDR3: CASSHGGLGTEARYQETQYF; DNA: TGCGCCAGCAGCCATGGCGGGCTCGGGACAGAAGCCCGATACCAAGAGACCCAGTACTTC
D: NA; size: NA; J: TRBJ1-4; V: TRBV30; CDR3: CAWNPGGSNEKLFF; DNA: TGTGCCTGGAACCCTGGGGGCAGTAATGAAAAACTGTTTTTT
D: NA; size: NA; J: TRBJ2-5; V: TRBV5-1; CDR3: CASADRLQETQYF; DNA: TGCGCCAGCGCGGACCGGCTGCAAGAGACCCAGTACTTC
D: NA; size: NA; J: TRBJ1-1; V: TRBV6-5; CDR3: CASSYSRGLGTEAFF; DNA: TGTGCCAGCAGTTACTCGAGAGGATTGGGCACTGAAGCTTTCTTT
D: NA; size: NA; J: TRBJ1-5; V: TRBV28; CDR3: CASRDFHSNQPQHF; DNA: TGTGCCAGCAGGGACTTCCATAGCAATCAGCCCCAGCATTTT
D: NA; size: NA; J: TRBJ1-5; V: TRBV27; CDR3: CASSLFRGQPQHF; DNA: TGTGCCAGCAGTCTATTCAGGGGTCAGCCCCAGCATTTT
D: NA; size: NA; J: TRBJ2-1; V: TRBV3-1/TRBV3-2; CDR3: CASSRNPSGDYNEQFF; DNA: TGTGCCAGCAGCCGCAACCCCTCAGGGGACTACAATGAGCAGTTCTTC
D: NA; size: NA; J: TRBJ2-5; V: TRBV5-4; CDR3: CASSSPPLGETQYF; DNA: TGTGCCAGCAGCTCCCCCCCCCTTGGGGAGACCCAGTACTTC
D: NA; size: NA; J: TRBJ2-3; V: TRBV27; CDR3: CASSLMPGPGIGSLTRGTDTQYF; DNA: TGTGCCAGCAGTTTAATGCCGGGTCCGGGGATTGGGTCTCTTACCCGAGGCACAGATACGCAGTATTTT
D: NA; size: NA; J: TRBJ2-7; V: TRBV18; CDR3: CASSPQGGTYEQYF; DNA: TGTGCCAGCTCACCACAAGGGGGTACCTACGAGCAGTACTTC
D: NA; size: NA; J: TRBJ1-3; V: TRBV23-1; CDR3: CASSQSFGGLGNTIYF; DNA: TGCGCCAGCAGTCAATCCTTCGGAGGGTTGGGAAACACCATATATTTT
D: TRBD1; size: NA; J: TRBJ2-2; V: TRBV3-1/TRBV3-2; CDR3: CASSQFVGQGAGGELFF; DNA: TGTGCCAGCAGCCAATTTGTGGGACAGGGGGCTGGCGGGGAGCTGTTTTTT
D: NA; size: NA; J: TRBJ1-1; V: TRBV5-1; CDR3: CASSLGDMNTEAFF; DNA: TGCGCCAGCAGCCTTGGGGATATGAACACTGAAGCTTTCTTT
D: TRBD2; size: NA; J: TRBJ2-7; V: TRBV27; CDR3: CASSGLGLAGGEQYF; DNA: TGTGCCAGCAGTGGACTAGGACTAGCGGGAGGCGAGCAGTACTTC
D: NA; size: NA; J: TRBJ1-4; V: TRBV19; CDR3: CASSPERWKLNEKLFF; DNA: TGTGCCAGTAGCCCCGAGAGGTGGAAACTGAATGAAAAACTGTTTTTT
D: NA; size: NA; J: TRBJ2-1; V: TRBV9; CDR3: CASSADLGAGQFF; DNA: TGTGCCAGCAGCGCGGATCTGGGAGCGGGGCAGTTCTTC
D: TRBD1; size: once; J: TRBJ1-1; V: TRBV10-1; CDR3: CASRPGQGTEAFF; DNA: TGCGCCAGCAGACCGGGACAGGGGACTGAAGCTTTCTTT
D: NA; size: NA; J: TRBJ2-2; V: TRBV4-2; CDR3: CASSLKRGSGELFF; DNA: TGTGCCAGCAGCCTTAAGCGAGGGTCCGGGGAGCTGTTTTTT
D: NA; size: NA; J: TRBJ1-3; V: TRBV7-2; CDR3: CASSLVSSSGNTIYF; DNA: TGTGCCAGCAGCTTAGTTAGCTCCTCTGGAAACACCATATATTTT
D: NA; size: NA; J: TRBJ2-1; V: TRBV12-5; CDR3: CASGFEGLIPNEQFF; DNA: TGTGCTAGTGGTTTCGAGGGCCTGATACCCAATGAGCAGTTCTTC
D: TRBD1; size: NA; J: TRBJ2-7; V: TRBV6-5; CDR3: CASRLGQAYEQYF; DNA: TGTGCCAGCAGATTGGGACAGGCCTACGAGCAGTACTTC
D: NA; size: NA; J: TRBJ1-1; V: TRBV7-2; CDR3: CASSLGTGLNTEAFF; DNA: TGTGCCAGCAGCCTAGGTACGGGACTGAACACTGAAGCTTTCTTT
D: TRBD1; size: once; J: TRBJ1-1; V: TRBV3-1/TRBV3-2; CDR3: CASSQMDRGYTEAFF; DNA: TGTGCCAGCAGCCAAATGGACAGGGGATATACTGAAGCTTTCTTT
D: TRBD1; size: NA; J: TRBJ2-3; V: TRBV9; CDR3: CASSVATDDRGWTDTQYF; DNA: TGTGCCAGCAGCGTAGCTACCGATGACAGGGGGTGGACAGATACGCAGTATTTT
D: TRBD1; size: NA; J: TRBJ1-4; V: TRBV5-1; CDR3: CASSSTGSDEKLFF; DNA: TGCGCCAGCAGTTCGACAGGGTCGGATGAAAAACTGTTTTTT
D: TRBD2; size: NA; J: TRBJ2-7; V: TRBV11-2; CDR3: CASSSTSGHSYEQYF; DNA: TGTGCCAGCAGCTCGACTAGCGGGCACTCCTACGAGCAGTACTTC
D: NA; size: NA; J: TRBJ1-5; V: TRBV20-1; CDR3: CSASQTRQPQHF; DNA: TGCAGTGCTAGTCAAACCCGACAGCCCCAGCATTTT
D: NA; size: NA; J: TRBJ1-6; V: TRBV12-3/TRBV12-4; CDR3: CASRPGGDSPLHF; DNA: TGTGCCAGCAGGCCCGGGGGGGATTCACCCCTCCACTTT
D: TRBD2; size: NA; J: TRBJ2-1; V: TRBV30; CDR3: CATKTGGRRYNEQFF; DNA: TGTGCCACGAAGACGGGGGGTCGGCGGTACAATGAGCAGTTCTTC
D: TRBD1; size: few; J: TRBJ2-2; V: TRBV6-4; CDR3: CASSPGQDHTGELFF; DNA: TGTGCCAGCAGTCCGGGACAGGACCACACCGGGGAGCTGTTTTTT
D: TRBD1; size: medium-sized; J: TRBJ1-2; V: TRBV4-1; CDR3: CASSQETGGEWYGYTF; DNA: TGCGCCAGCAGCCAAGAGACAGGGGGAGAATGGTATGGCTACACCTTC
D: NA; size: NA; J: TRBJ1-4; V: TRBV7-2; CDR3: CASSSGQTQGSEKLFF; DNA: TGTGCCAGCAGCTCCGGACAGACCCAAGGCAGTGAAAAACTGTTTTTT
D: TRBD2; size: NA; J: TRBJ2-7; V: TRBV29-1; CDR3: CSVEVGGSYSYEQYF; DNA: TGCAGCGTTGAAGTGGGCGGGAGCTACTCCTACGAGCAGTACTTC
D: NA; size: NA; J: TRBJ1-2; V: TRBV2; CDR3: CASSEARVTVYGYTF; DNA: TGTGCCAGCAGTGAAGCGCGGGTGACAGTCTATGGCTACACCTTC
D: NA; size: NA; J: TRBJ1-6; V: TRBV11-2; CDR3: CASSSLSGISSPLHF; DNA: TGTGCCAGCAGCTCGCTCTCAGGGATTTCTTCACCCCTCCACTTT
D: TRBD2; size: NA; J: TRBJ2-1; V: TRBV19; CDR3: CASNGGSTNEQFF; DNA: TGTGCCAGTAATGGCGGGAGCACTAATGAGCAGTTCTTC
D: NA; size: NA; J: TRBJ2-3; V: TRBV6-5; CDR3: CASTQDMPRDTQYF; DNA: TGTGCCAGCACTCAAGACATGCCGCGCGATACGCAGTATTTT